Listed here is a single TCR beta chain. The antigen it binds to is not known. Within one base of it there is no much larger clone, and no base qualities were kept. Library construction relied on the immunoSEQ multiplex PCR assay. A mixture of 60 forward primers for TCR Vbeta segments and 13 reverse primers for TCR Jbeta segments was used in the multiplex PCR. Amplification of the CDR3 region of rearranged TCR beta genes was performed with a multiplex PCR assay on genomic DNA. Amplified TCR beta libraries were sequenced as 87-base-pair reads on the Illumina HiSeq System. In the source study's methods: A later analysis counted some 74 million unique TCR beta chains across the 700 or so repertoires, and roughly 10 million of these chains were shared by at least two donors. To remove PCR and sequencing errors, raw reads were error-corrected and collapsed into unique sequences using a nearest-neighbor algorithm that merged closely related sequences. Alignment of CDR3 sequences to IMGT reference sequences was used to assign V, D and J gene segments. For a sequence to be retained, at least a six-nucleotide match to both a V gene segment and a J gene segment was required. Rearrangements were called productive when the CDR3 lacked stop codons and stayed in frame with V and J; all others were non-productive. Following IMGT convention, CDR3 was defined as the stretch from the second conserved V-encoded cysteine up to the conserved J-encoded phenylalanine. The earlier analysis of 500 to 650 of the donors excluded any sequence lacking an unambiguous match to a single V gene segment. An earlier analysis of fewer than 750 of the donors classified V segments as functional when productive rearrangements were above 56.7% and as segregating when the standard deviation between donors was above 5%. A statistical classification framework was built to diagnose cytomegalovirus status from the catalog of TCR beta chain sequences. A later analysis assigned V and J genes by comparing TCR nucleotide sequences with IMGT/GENE-DB human TR gene sequences. The TCRdist pipeline was used in a later analysis to assign CDR3 sequences and most-parsimonious VDJ recombination scenarios. In a later analysis, each TCR beta chain was defined by its CDR3 amino acid sequence together with its V-gene family, and reads lacking a unique V-gene family were excluded. To address suspected cross-contamination and a sequencing artifact, a later analysis removed several hundred highly shared, low-generation-probability nucleotide sequences. A later analysis calculated a clonal expansion index for each public chain from normalized within-repertoire ranks of inferred template counts. A later analysis computed generation probabilities with a VDJ recombination model fitted to out-of-frame rearrangements, and checked the results against IGoR. A later analysis scored TCR-TCR, TCR-HLA and TCR-CMV co-occurrence with hypergeometric tests, applying a repertoire-size bias correction to TCR pairs. In a later analysis, false discovery rates were estimated by permuting HLA or CMV assignments 20 times. In a later analysis, co-occurring TCRs were grouped with DBSCAN, and TCRdist sequence similarity was added when clustering was performed within HLA-allele-positive subsets. Repertoires with fewer than 30,000 or more than 120,000 public chains were left out of co-occurrence clustering, as were five repertoires with anomalous nucleotide sharing. This is the immuneACCESS table as TCRdb keeps it, with only in-frame sequences that have V and J called. A part of the clones is gone; compared with another copy, unresolved V genes explain less than half, and the rest is unexplained. That table furnishes V, J and clone size, whereas the DNA furnished D and trimming. This sample gives 150,000 or so clones in total; 70% to 80% of them show up just once. The ten biggest clones cover over 1.2% of the sample.

The junction shows trimming of 4 bases on V and 2 bases on J, plus 6 bases between the germline ends. The germline V gene specifies SQVTM as CDR1 and ANQGSEA as CDR2. From its cysteine to its phenylalanine, the CDR3 spans 12 amino acids. Just the 36-base CDR3 DNA is kept, in frame starting at base 1. In total, around 600 healthy bone marrow donors made up the cohort. At the time of sampling, every cohort member was nominally healthy, though immune exposures that went unrecorded were likely present. The donor tested CMV seronegative and was one of the 352 seronegative cohort members. A peripheral blood sample was collected from each donor, and TCR beta sequencing was performed on peripheral blood mononuclear cells. The Qiagen DNeasy Blood Extraction Kit was used to extract genomic DNA from the blood cell samples. The record originates from a study of cytomegalovirus exposure and HLA in healthy donors (dated by TCRdb to the late 2010s). Study-level background: An earlier analysis of approximately 550 of the donors reported more than 250 Gb of sequence data and 100 million to 130 million unique TCR beta sequences from 150 million to 200 million T cells. Because of strong linkage in the cohort, roughly five DR-DQ haplotypes were treated as single units for association and clustering. On average, about 240,000 unique TCR beta nucleotide sequences were sequenced per donor among several hundred genotyped donors of the cohort, with 15% to 20% of those sequences being non-productive. In the later analysis, no new phenotypic data were used to find candidate immune exposures; instead, reliance was placed on TCR beta sequences and their occurrence across donors. Both class I and class II loci were covered by HLA typing, at four-digit resolution. Among the roughly 400 genotyped donors, 75% to 90% belonged to the genetic ancestry cluster associated with self-reported Caucasian donors. Donor age, sex, ethnicity and CMV serostatus were collected together with the repertoire data. Genome-wide SNP genotypes for about three fifths of the 666 donors were used in a later genetic analysis, which treated that subset as a discovery cohort. The T cell repertoires of several hundred subjects were profiled by immunosequencing and related to cytomegalovirus serostatus. To study patterns of TCR occurrence, a later analysis re-analyzed previously published TCR beta repertoires from 700 or so donors and added high-resolution HLA genotyping. An early release that covered some 630 HLA-typed donors contained about 300 gigabases of sequencing data and 65 million to 100 million unique TCR sequences. The number of typed donors differed by locus: roughly 620-640 for A, B, C, DRB1 and DQB1; 500 to 550 for DQA1; fewer than 610 for DPA1; and some 430 for DPB1. All discovery cohort repertoires had been generated using a single sequencing platform. In an earlier analysis of 500 to 650 of the donors, high-throughput TCR beta sequencing was used to judge whether each TCR beta V gene segment behaved as functional or pseudogenic. To predict cytomegalovirus infection status, the study brought together high-throughput TCR immunosequencing, statistical association of individual TCRs with disease status, and machine learning. The study was designed to test whether signatures of past pathogen exposure could be identified by cataloging public T cell receptors. In addition to the first cohort of 650 to 800 subjects, a separate validation cohort of around 110 different subjects was used.

The full study reports these points: Because counts were too low, roughly 18 rarely observed V segments, including chromosome 9 orphons, were left out of the earlier analysis of about 620 of the donors. A cluster of highly shared sequence variants was judged likely to represent a technical artifact of the sequencing pipeline. According to a later analysis, TCR association rates differed among HLA loci, with DRB1 alleles showing the most associated TCRs and HLA-C alleles showing the fewest. Some IMGT-functional V segments, including TRBV6-2 and TRBV6-3, could not be told apart with the 87-base-pair reads, so those segments were excluded. V-gene and J-gene trimming of TCR beta chains was associated with a missense DCLRE1C variant in a later genetic analysis, and the association was replicated in an independent cohort. In an earlier analysis of around 500 of the donors, most TCR beta V segments appeared in productive rearrangements about 90% or about 30% of the time, broadly matching IMGT annotations. Because HLA typing was missing for some donors at each locus, association tests included only the typed subset. When HLA alleles, especially DR and DQ, strongly co-occurred, TCR associations were difficult to assign to individual alleles. In a later analysis, 16,951 TCR beta sequences were associated with specific HLA alleles at a false discovery rate of 0.05. In a later analysis, several top co-occurrence clusters were reported to appear linked to parvovirus B19, influenza, CMV and Epstein-Barr virus. Only TCR beta chains were sequenced in this cohort, and the absence of alpha or paired-chain data limited detectable features. In a later analysis, HLA-associated TCR beta chains showed more clonal expansion and lower generation probabilities than non-associated chains that were equally common. A later genetic analysis reported fewer N-insertions in productive TCRs among donors in an Asian-associated ancestry cluster than the roughly 620-donor mean. A total of roughly 160 TCR beta chains were listed by the study as associated with cytomegalovirus. Immune exposure information for the cohort was limited to CMV serostatus. According to a later analysis, most CMV-associated TCR beta chains appeared to be HLA-restricted, and the HLA associations seemed to be driven largely by CMV exposure. Sequencing depth was assumed to be roughly uniform across donors in the presence/absence analyses, though that assumption may not hold. Correlated functional status among segregating V segments might reflect linkage disequilibrium, but an unknown experimental factor could not be ruled out. Cytomegalovirus status was reported to be diagnosed by the classifier with high specificity and sensitivity in both the original and validation cohorts. A few of the identified cytomegalovirus-associated TCR beta chains were confirmed in vitro to be specific for cytomegalovirus antigens. According to the authors, the approach could potentially be generalized to other disease states and immunological phenotypes. A further reported finding was that TCR beta sequences accurately predicted the HLA-A and HLA-B alleles for most subjects in the first cohort. Most TCR sequences were observed very rarely across donors, whereas some public TCRs were present in many individuals.

This sequence uses TRBV29-1 and TRBJ2-1, with TRBD2 perhaps the D gene, on 5 matching bases. The sample comprised PBMCs. The sequence came from a female donor in good health and CMV-seronegative. The CDR3 region reads CSVAGAYNEQFF. Read as DNA, the sequence is TGCAGCGTTGCCGGGGCCTACAATGAGCAGTTCTTC.